The clone carrying this T cell receptor (beta chain) was seen a handful of times. This sample was included in a study of type 1 and type 2 diabetes patients. In the study overall: Magnetic bead positive selection isolated CD4+ or CD8+ T cells from PBMCs.

Genomic DNA was the PCR template. Amplification of the beta chain CDR3 used 30 forward and 13 reverse multiplex primers. TCRdb reanalysed the multiplex PCR reads using MiXCR and keeps one entry per CDR3 protein. The sample holds about 270,000 distinct CDR3 sequences; more than 40% are singletons and the top ten take about an eighth. The V and J ends lost 0 bases and 7 bases respectively, with 19 bases between them. Per germline, CDR1 SGHAT and CDR2 FQNNGV. The CDR3 is 17 amino acids. The chain has TRBV11-2 and TRBJ2-1; D perhaps matches TRBD1 (6 bases). The source is a man younger than 35 with type 2 diabetes. The material sequenced was peripheral blood mononuclear cells (PBMCs). CDR3 loop: CASSLDSLKLGGNEQFF. The CDR3 bases are TGTGCCAGCAGCTTAGATTCACTGAAGCTAGGGGGTAATGAGCAGTTCTTC.